The rows below give T cell receptor beta chains drawn from one sample of a study of cytomegalovirus exposure and HLA in healthy donors. The assay was immunoSEQ multiplex PCR, and TCRdb's table has in-frame clones only and misses some. The table shows under 250,000 clones, with less than 90% occurring only once. Sequencing input: PBMCs. These receptors were taken from a woman aged 18-29 years in good health and CMV-seronegative. Each CDR3 is given with its conserved first and last residue. A D gene is named only where the DNA matches it firmly. Rows may omit the clone size; those that give it use once, few, many or a size class.

v_gene: TRBV9
abundance: .
d_gene: .
j_gene: TRBJ2-7
CDR3aa: CASSVGASESYEQYF
CDR3nt: TGTGCCAGCAGCGTAGGGGCTAGCGAGTCCTACGAGCAGTACTTC

v_gene: TRBV28
abundance: .
d_gene: .
j_gene: TRBJ2-7
CDR3aa: CASKRQFDEQYF
CDR3nt: TGTGCCAGCAAGAGACAGTTCGACGAGCAGTACTTC

v_gene: TRBV4-2
abundance: .
d_gene: TRBD2
j_gene: TRBJ2-5
CDR3aa: CASSSLAGGNRETQYF
CDR3nt: TGTGCCAGCAGCTCCCTAGCGGGAGGGAACAGGGAGACCCAGTACTTC

v_gene: TRBV11-2
abundance: once
d_gene: .
j_gene: TRBJ1-1
CDR3aa: CASSLTTGSLEAFF
CDR3nt: TGTGCCAGCAGCTTGACCACAGGGTCTCTTGAAGCTTTCTTT

v_gene: TRBV7-9
abundance: .
d_gene: .
j_gene: TRBJ1-2
CDR3aa: CASSLLLGRQANYGYTF
CDR3nt: TGTGCCAGCAGCTTACTTTTGGGTAGGCAAGCTAACTATGGCTACACCTTC

v_gene: TRBV5-5
abundance: .
d_gene: .
j_gene: TRBJ1-1
CDR3aa: CASSSHTEAFF
CDR3nt: TGTGCCAGCAGCTCCCACACTGAAGCTTTCTTT

v_gene: TRBV5-1
abundance: .
d_gene: .
j_gene: TRBJ2-1
CDR3aa: CASSLGGFHNEQFF
CDR3nt: TGCGCCAGCAGCTTGGGGGGTTTCCACAATGAGCAGTTCTTC

v_gene: TRBV7-9
abundance: .
d_gene: .
j_gene: TRBJ1-1
CDR3aa: CASSLKQVNTEAFF
CDR3nt: TGTGCCAGCAGCTTAAAGCAGGTGAACACTGAAGCTTTCTTT

v_gene: TRBV27
abundance: .
d_gene: .
j_gene: TRBJ2-1
CDR3aa: CASSYGIYNEQFF
CDR3nt: TGTGCCAGCAGTTATGGCATCTACAATGAGCAGTTCTTC

v_gene: TRBV6-1
abundance: once
d_gene: .
j_gene: TRBJ2-7
CDR3aa: CASSEFQGFGEQYF
CDR3nt: TGTGCCAGCAGTGAATTTCAGGGTTTCGGCGAGCAGTACTTC

v_gene: TRBV28
abundance: .
d_gene: .
j_gene: TRBJ2-3
CDR3aa: CASSLSPTDTQYF
CDR3nt: TGTGCCAGCAGTTTGTCTCCCACAGATACGCAGTATTTT

v_gene: TRBV13
abundance: .
d_gene: .
j_gene: TRBJ1-1
CDR3aa: CASSPGSNTEAFF
CDR3nt: TGTGCCAGCAGCCCCGGGTCGAACACTGAAGCTTTCTTT

v_gene: TRBV2
abundance: .
d_gene: .
j_gene: TRBJ1-4
CDR3aa: CASRKTTVTRRLDEKLFF
CDR3nt: TGTGCCAGCAGAAAAACGACCGTAACCCGCCGGTTGGATGAAAAACTGTTTTTT

v_gene: TRBV25-1
abundance: .
d_gene: TRBD2
j_gene: TRBJ2-1
CDR3aa: CASSEASGSYNEQFF
CDR3nt: TGTGCCAGCAGTGAGGCTAGCGGGAGTTACAATGAGCAGTTCTTC

v_gene: TRBV18
abundance: .
d_gene: .
j_gene: TRBJ2-7
CDR3aa: CASSPQRLGEQYF
CDR3nt: TGTGCCAGCTCACCACAACGCCTAGGCGAGCAGTACTTC

v_gene: TRBV30
abundance: .
d_gene: .
j_gene: TRBJ1-2
CDR3aa: CAWGEVGTYYGYTF
CDR3nt: TGTGCCTGGGGAGAAGTCGGGACGTACTATGGCTACACCTTC

v_gene: TRBV30
abundance: many
d_gene: .
j_gene: TRBJ1-1
CDR3aa: CAWSGSTGLNTEAFF
CDR3nt: TGTGCCTGGAGCGGAAGTACAGGGTTGAACACTGAAGCTTTCTTT

v_gene: TRBV5-1
abundance: .
d_gene: TRBD1
j_gene: TRBJ1-2
CDR3aa: CASSSYIQIGTGNGYTF
CDR3nt: TGCGCCAGCAGCTCCTACATTCAAATTGGGACAGGGAATGGCTACACCTTC

v_gene: TRBV6-6
abundance: .
d_gene: .
j_gene: TRBJ1-5
CDR3aa: CASSYRGSHNQPQHF
CDR3nt: TGTGCCAGCAGTTACAGGGGGTCACATAATCAGCCCCAGCATTTT

v_gene: TRBV4-2
abundance: .
d_gene: .
j_gene: TRBJ2-7
CDR3aa: CASSQVTARTYEQYF
CDR3nt: TGTGCCAGCAGCCAAGTGACTGCGAGAACCTACGAGCAGTACTTC

v_gene: TRBV28
abundance: .
d_gene: TRBD2
j_gene: TRBJ2-3
CDR3aa: CASSSTSGSTDTQYF
CDR3nt: TGTGCCAGCAGCTCGACTAGCGGGAGTACAGATACGCAGTATTTT

v_gene: TRBV9
abundance: once
d_gene: TRBD2
j_gene: TRBJ2-7
CDR3aa: CASSVGGLAASYEQYF
CDR3nt: TGTGCCAGCAGCGTAGGAGGACTAGCGGCCTCCTACGAGCAGTACTTC

v_gene: TRBV28
abundance: .
d_gene: .
j_gene: TRBJ1-1
CDR3aa: CASSPSPYEAFF
CDR3nt: TGTGCCAGCAGCCCCTCACCCTATGAAGCTTTCTTT

v_gene: TRBV21-1
abundance: .
d_gene: .
j_gene: TRBJ2-7
CDR3aa: CASSQDRDYEQYF
CDR3nt: TGTGCCAGCAGCCAGGACAGGGACTACGAGCAGTACTTC

v_gene: TRBV18
abundance: .
d_gene: .
j_gene: TRBJ2-7
CDR3aa: CASSPPNGKGYEQYF
CDR3nt: TGTGCCAGCTCACCACCGAACGGGAAGGGCTACGAGCAGTACTTC

v_gene: TRBV7-3
abundance: .
d_gene: .
j_gene: TRBJ1-1
CDR3aa: CASSLTARIGGTEAFF
CDR3nt: TGTGCCAGCAGCTTAACGGCCCGAATCGGGGGAACTGAAGCTTTCTTT

v_gene: TRBV30
abundance: once
d_gene: TRBD2
j_gene: TRBJ2-7
CDR3aa: CAWSLESSGGYEQYF
CDR3nt: TGTGCCTGGAGTCTGGAGTCTAGCGGGGGCTACGAGCAGTACTTC

v_gene: TRBV5-6
abundance: .
d_gene: .
j_gene: TRBJ1-6
CDR3aa: CASSLAWVNSYNSPLHF
CDR3nt: TGTGCCAGCAGCTTGGCTTGGGTAAACTCCTATAATTCACCCCTCCACTTT

v_gene: TRBV23-1
abundance: .
d_gene: TRBD1
j_gene: TRBJ1-1
CDR3aa: CASSPHGGQEARGDPEAFF
CDR3nt: TGCGCCAGCAGTCCCCACGGGGGACAGGAAGCCCGCGGAGACCCTGAAGCTTTCTTT

v_gene: TRBV7-9
abundance: .
d_gene: .
j_gene: TRBJ2-2
CDR3aa: CASSWVGQNTGELFF
CDR3nt: TGTGCCAGCAGCTGGGTAGGACAAAACACCGGGGAGCTGTTTTTT

v_gene: TRBV4-1
abundance: .
d_gene: .
j_gene: TRBJ1-1
CDR3aa: CASSQPTSLTEAFF
CDR3nt: TGCGCCAGCAGCCAACCGACATCGCTCACTGAAGCTTTCTTT

v_gene: TRBV29-1
abundance: .
d_gene: .
j_gene: TRBJ1-2
CDR3aa: CSVREVGAYF
CDR3nt: TGCAGCGTGCGGGAAGTCGGAGCATACTTC

v_gene: TRBV18
abundance: .
d_gene: .
j_gene: TRBJ1-2
CDR3aa: CASSPSNTPNYGYTF
CDR3nt: TGTGCCAGCTCACCTAGCAATACGCCTAACTATGGCTACACCTTC

v_gene: TRBV5-1
abundance: once
d_gene: .
j_gene: TRBJ2-5
CDR3aa: CASSLISGFLLETQYF
CDR3nt: TGCGCCAGCAGCTTGATCTCGGGGTTCCTACTTGAGACCCAGTACTTC

v_gene: TRBV18
abundance: .
d_gene: .
j_gene: TRBJ1-2
CDR3aa: CASSPPTGIYGYTF
CDR3nt: TGTGCCAGCTCACCACCAACAGGGATATATGGCTACACCTTC

v_gene: TRBV28
abundance: .
d_gene: .
j_gene: TRBJ1-1
CDR3aa: CASSSPVVGNTEAFF
CDR3nt: TGTGCCAGCAGTTCCCCGGTGGTAGGGAACACTGAAGCTTTCTTT

v_gene: TRBV9
abundance: .
d_gene: .
j_gene: TRBJ2-7
CDR3aa: CASSVGGSPYEQYF
CDR3nt: TGTGCCAGCAGCGTAGGGGGGTCCCCCTACGAGCAGTACTTC

v_gene: TRBV5-1
abundance: .
d_gene: .
j_gene: TRBJ2-1
CDR3aa: CASSFGTPEQFF
CDR3nt: TGCGCCAGCAGCTTCGGGACGCCTGAGCAGTTCTTC

v_gene: TRBV6-1
abundance: .
d_gene: TRBD1
j_gene: TRBJ2-7
CDR3aa: CASSGGTGAHYEQYF
CDR3nt: TGTGCCAGCAGTGGAGGGACAGGGGCCCACTACGAGCAGTACTTC

v_gene: TRBV5-4
abundance: many
d_gene: .
j_gene: TRBJ1-2
CDR3aa: CASSPDGAYGYTF
CDR3nt: TGTGCCAGCAGCCCCGATGGGGCCTATGGCTACACCTTC

v_gene: TRBV18
abundance: few
d_gene: TRBD1
j_gene: TRBJ1-2
CDR3aa: CASSPFGQGGGYTF
CDR3nt: TGTGCCAGCTCACCATTTGGACAGGGAGGTGGCTACACCTTC

v_gene: TRBV27
abundance: .
d_gene: TRBD1
j_gene: TRBJ2-5
CDR3aa: CASSLSRQGWGQETQYF
CDR3nt: TGTGCCAGCAGTTTATCCCGACAGGGATGGGGCCAAGAGACCCAGTACTTC

v_gene: TRBV5-1
abundance: once
d_gene: .
j_gene: TRBJ2-1
CDR3aa: CASSPSLSAREQFF
CDR3nt: TGCGCCAGCAGCCCGAGTCTATCTGCCCGTGAGCAGTTCTTC

v_gene: TRBV4-1
abundance: few
d_gene: .
j_gene: TRBJ1-4
CDR3aa: CASSQGSNEKLFF
CDR3nt: TGCGCCAGCAGCCAAGGGTCTAATGAAAAACTGTTTTTT

v_gene: TRBV28
abundance: .
d_gene: TRBD1
j_gene: TRBJ1-2
CDR3aa: CASSLGTGGFNGYTF
CDR3nt: TGTGCCAGCAGTTTAGGGACAGGGGGATTCAATGGCTACACCTTC

v_gene: TRBV7-9
abundance: .
d_gene: .
j_gene: TRBJ2-5
CDR3aa: CASSSSGDGVQTQYF
CDR3nt: TGTGCCAGCAGCTCTTCGGGCGATGGTGTACAGACCCAGTACTTC

v_gene: TRBV15
abundance: .
d_gene: TRBD1
j_gene: TRBJ1-2
CDR3aa: CATSRQRQGRFYGYTF
CDR3nt: TGTGCCACCAGCAGACAAAGACAGGGGCGTTTCTATGGCTACACCTTC

v_gene: TRBV10-1
abundance: .
d_gene: .
j_gene: TRBJ1-5
CDR3aa: CASSESLNQPQHF
CDR3nt: TGCGCCAGCAGTGAGTCGTTGAATCAGCCCCAGCATTTT

v_gene: TRBV7-2
abundance: .
d_gene: .
j_gene: TRBJ2-7
CDR3aa: CASSQAGHYEQYF
CDR3nt: TGTGCCAGCAGCCAGGCGGGCCACTACGAGCAGTACTTC

v_gene: TRBV6-5
abundance: .
d_gene: TRBD2
j_gene: TRBJ2-1
CDR3aa: CASSIAGEGNEQFF
CDR3nt: TGTGCCAGCAGTATAGCGGGGGAGGGCAATGAGCAGTTCTTC

v_gene: TRBV10-2
abundance: .
d_gene: TRBD2
j_gene: TRBJ2-7
CDR3aa: CASSGLAGGAGWEQYF
CDR3nt: TGCGCCAGTTCGGGACTAGCGGGAGGAGCGGGGTGGGAGCAGTACTTC

v_gene: TRBV30
abundance: once
d_gene: .
j_gene: TRBJ2-3
CDR3aa: CAWNPGTDTQYF
CDR3nt: TGTGCCTGGAACCCTGGGACAGATACGCAGTATTTT

v_gene: TRBV27
abundance: .
d_gene: TRBD1
j_gene: TRBJ1-2
CDR3aa: CASSPMEGASYGYTF
CDR3nt: TGTGCCAGCAGCCCCATGGAGGGGGCTTCCTATGGCTACACCTTC